This entry concerns a single T cell receptor (beta chain). Method: immunoSEQ multiplex PCR; TCRdb's copy keeps in-frame clones and lacks some. This sample yields around 50,000 clones, of which approximately 90% are seen a single time; approximately 5.2% belongs to the top ten. The data were taken from a study of T cells in localized non-small cell lung cancer. The CDR3 length is 14 residues. Germline V gene data show CDR1 as MNHNS and CDR2 as SASEGT. J lost 5 bases, V lost 5 bases, and 8 bases had no gene match. The receptor was isolated from a woman aged 40-69 years with stage I lung adenocarcinoma. V and J are TRBV6-1 and TRBJ1-1, with 7 bases matching TRBD1. Sequences were derived from peripheral blood, sampled before any cancer treatment. The CDR3 here is CASSTLTGVTEAFF. The CDR3 DNA reads as TGTGCCAGCAGTACCTTAACAGGGGTAACTGAAGCTTTCTTT.